These T cell receptor beta chains were read from a single sample in a study of control samples from healthy donors and cancer patients. Libraries were prepared by immunoSEQ multiplex PCR; TCRdb keeps only in-frame clonotypes and omits some of them. The sample records around 150,000 clones, 70% to 90% being singletons. The sequencing input was blood. These receptor sequences come from a man aged 25-45 years in good health. Both conserved end residues are part of each CDR3. Each record gives: V gene, D gene, clone size, J gene, CDR3 DNA, CDR3 protein. The D gene is left open where the match is weak. The size of a clone is reported for some rows only, either as once, few or many, or as a class for expanded clones.

TRBV5-1,NA,NA,TRBJ2-4,TGCGCCAGCAGAGAGAGGGGGGGTACAGGGACGCGGGTCGACAAAAACATTCAGTACTTC,CASRERGGTGTRVDKNIQYF
TRBV27,NA,NA,TRBJ1-1,TGTGCCAGCAGTTTACGTTTTCTGGGGCCGGGCGCCTCTAACAGGCCGGTGGGCACTGAAGCTTTCTTT,CASSLRFLGPGASNRPVGTEAFF
TRBV18,NA,NA,TRBJ1-1,TGTGCCAGCTCCCCAGGACGGGAGAACACTGAAGCTTTCTTT,CASSPGRENTEAFF
TRBV3-1/TRBV3-2,TRBD2,NA,TRBJ2-3,TGTGCCAGCAGCCGCACTGGGGGGGGAGATACGCAGTATTTT,CASSRTGGGDTQYF
TRBV18,NA,NA,TRBJ2-7,TGTGCCAGCTCCCCGGACCTCTACGAGCAGTACTTC,CASSPDLYEQYF
TRBV19,NA,NA,TRBJ1-4,TGTGCCAGTAGAGAACAGAGGGTCAATGAAAAACTGTTTTTT,CASREQRVNEKLFF
TRBV7-9,NA,NA,TRBJ2-2,TGTGCCAGCTCGCGGGAATCGACCGGGGAGCTGTTTTTT,CASSRESTGELFF
TRBV7-2,NA,few,TRBJ1-3,TGTGCCAGCAGCTCCACCTGGACGGGGAGCGACACCATATATTTT,CASSSTWTGSDTIYF
TRBV14,NA,NA,TRBJ1-4,TGTGCCAGCAGCCAAGTAGTCAACAGCCAGACTAATGAAAAACTGTTTTTT,CASSQVVNSQTNEKLFF
TRBV4-3,TRBD2,NA,TRBJ2-1,TGCGCCAGCAGCCAAGATGCCGGGACTAGAGTTGGCTGGTACAATGAGCAGTTCTTC,CASSQDAGTRVGWYNEQFF
TRBV25-1,TRBD1,NA,TRBJ1-4,TGTGCCAGCAGTGAACAAGGACAGGTTCATGAAAAACTGTTTTTT,CASSEQGQVHEKLFF
TRBV5-4,NA,NA,TRBJ2-3,TGTGCCAGCAGCTTTATGGTTGGGGCGGGCAAAAGCACAGATACGCAGTATTTT,CASSFMVGAGKSTDTQYF
TRBV30,NA,few,TRBJ2-7,TGTGCCTGGGGAGGAGCCTACGAGCAGTACTTC,CAWGGAYEQYF
TRBV2,NA,NA,TRBJ2-2,TGTGCCAGCATCCAGGGGACGGCGAACACCGGGGAGCTGTTTTTT,CASIQGTANTGELFF
TRBV2,NA,NA,TRBJ1-2,TGTGCCAGCAGGCCTGACCCTGCCCGCGACACCTTC,CASRPDPARDTF
TRBV12-3/TRBV12-4,NA,NA,TRBJ1-4,TGTGCCAGCAGCCGGGATCTTCAACGACTGTTTTTT,CASSRDLQRLFF
TRBV28,NA,once,TRBJ2-6,TGTGCCAGCAGCTTCTCTGGGGCCAACGTCCTGACTTTC,CASSFSGANVLTF
TRBV7-9,NA,once,TRBJ1-1,TGTGCCAGCAGCTTAGCTACCACTGAAGCTTTCTTT,CASSLATTEAFF
TRBV29-1,NA,few,TRBJ2-1,TGCAGCGTTGAGTTAAATGAGCAGTTCTTC,CSVELNEQFF
TRBV13,NA,once,TRBJ2-1,TGTGCCAGCTTAGTCCGAGAGCAACCGGGGCGTGAGCAGTTCTTC,CASLVREQPGREQFF
TRBV15,NA,NA,TRBJ1-1,TGTGCCACCAGCCTCAAGTATCAGGGAGGCACTGAAGCTTTCTTT,CATSLKYQGGTEAFF
TRBV18,NA,NA,TRBJ2-7,TGTGCCAGCTCACCAAACCCGACCGGGACACCAAGCTCCTACGAGCAGTACTTC,CASSPNPTGTPSSYEQYF
TRBV19,NA,NA,TRBJ2-2,TGTGCCAGTAGTATAGATTTCGGGCAGGGGAACACCGGGGAGCTGTTTTTT,CASSIDFGQGNTGELFF
TRBV10-3,NA,NA,TRBJ1-5,TGTGCCATCAGTGGGACAAGCAATCAGCCCCAGCATTTT,CAISGTSNQPQHF
TRBV4-1,NA,NA,TRBJ1-5,TGCGCCAGCAGCCAAGTTGCGGGTCAGCCCCAGCATTTT,CASSQVAGQPQHF
TRBV28,NA,NA,TRBJ1-1,TGTGCCAGCAATCCAAAGTCCTGGGCCAGTGGGCGACTCATGAACACTGAAGCTTTCTTT,CASNPKSWASGRLMNTEAFF
TRBV28,TRBD1,NA,TRBJ1-2,TGTGCCAGCAGTTTCACAGGGGCGAGAAGCTATGGCTACACCTTC,CASSFTGARSYGYTF
TRBV28,TRBD2,NA,TRBJ2-5,TGTGCCAGCAGGCGTAGCGGGGGGGGCCAAGAGACCCAGTACTTC,CASRRSGGGQETQYF
TRBV6-5,TRBD2,NA,TRBJ2-5,TGTGCCAGCAGTTACTCCGGACTAGCGGAAGAGACCCAGTACTTC,CASSYSGLAEETQYF
TRBV21-1,NA,NA,TRBJ2-1,TGTGCCAGCAGCAAAGTAAAACCGGGGGGGACTAGCGGGAGACCCTACAATGAGCAGTTCTTC,CASSKVKPGGTSGRPYNEQFF
TRBV28,NA,NA,TRBJ2-5,TGTGCCAGCAGTTTGGGCCCGGGCCGACAAGAGACCCAGTACTTC,CASSLGPGRQETQYF
TRBV5-1,TRBD1,NA,TRBJ1-3,TGCGCCAGCAGCTCCCAGGGGGGAGGAAACACCATATATTTT,CASSSQGGGNTIYF
TRBV6-5,NA,NA,TRBJ1-5,TGTGCCAGCAGTTTGACACAAGGGGATCAGCCCCAGCATTTT,CASSLTQGDQPQHF
TRBV19,TRBD1,NA,TRBJ1-6,TGTGCCAGTAGTATGGGTCCAGGGGGCCAGAATTCACCCCTCCACTTT,CASSMGPGGQNSPLHF
TRBV7-6,TRBD1,NA,TRBJ1-6,TGTGCCAGCAGCTTAGCGCCGAACAGACAGGGGTTCTCCTATAATTCACCCCTCCACTTT,CASSLAPNRQGFSYNSPLHF
TRBV6-5,TRBD1,once,TRBJ1-2,TGTGCCAGCAGGGACAGGGACAGTCTCTATGGCTACACCTTC,CASRDRDSLYGYTF
TRBV27,NA,NA,TRBJ2-1,TGTGCCAGCGGGGGAGTCATCTCCTACAATGAGCAGTTCTTC,CASGGVISYNEQFF
TRBV7-3,NA,NA,TRBJ2-1,TGTGCCAGCGGGGGTCGGGGAGCGAATGAGCAGTTCTTC,CASGGRGANEQFF
TRBV5-3,TRBD1,NA,TRBJ2-5,TGTGCCAGAAGCTTGGCCCGGGACAGGGCGTGCGGTTGGGAGACCCAGTACTTC,CARSLARDRACGWETQYF
TRBV7-2,TRBD2,NA,TRBJ2-7,TGTGCCAGCAGCTTTGGGCCCTTAGCGGGGGGGTCAACCTACGAGCAGTACTTC,CASSFGPLAGGSTYEQYF
TRBV7-6,NA,NA,TRBJ2-7,TGTGCCAGCAGCCGTGTCGGGGGTTCCTACGAGCAGTACTTC,CASSRVGGSYEQYF
TRBV7-8,NA,once,TRBJ2-2,TGTGCCAGCAGCCCTCCGCCCGGGGAGCTGTTTTTT,CASSPPPGELFF
TRBV5-1,NA,NA,TRBJ2-5,TGCGCCAGCAGCTCATCAGGGGCCGTAGAGACCCAGTACTTC,CASSSSGAVETQYF
TRBV6-5,TRBD2,NA,TRBJ2-7,TGTGCCAGCAGTTACTCGACACTAGCGGGGACGTACGAGCAGTACTTC,CASSYSTLAGTYEQYF
TRBV7-9,TRBD2,NA,TRBJ2-2,TGTGCCGGCCGGACTAGCGGGAGGACTGGATTAGGGGAGCTGTTTTTT,CAGRTSGRTGLGELFF
TRBV6-1,TRBD2,NA,TRBJ2-1,TGTGCCAGCAGTGAAGCTACTAGCGGTTATGAGCAGTTCTTC,CASSEATSGYEQFF
TRBV7-3,NA,once,TRBJ1-1,TGTGCCAGCAGCTCCAACGGAGCCCGGAAAGCTTTCTTT,CASSSNGARKAFF
TRBV6-5,NA,NA,TRBJ2-7,TGTGCCAGCAGTCTGACTAGGCGCTCCTACGAGCAGTACTTC,CASSLTRRSYEQYF
TRBV5-5,NA,NA,TRBJ2-1,TGTGCCAGCAGCTTGTCGAGTTTCGGCGATGAGCAGTTCTTC,CASSLSSFGDEQFF
TRBV7-9,TRBD1,NA,TRBJ2-1,TGTGCCAGCACTCGTCAGGGACAGGGGGCGGAGGAGCAGTTCTTC,CASTRQGQGAEEQFF
TRBV4-3,NA,NA,TRBJ2-7,TGCGCCAGCAGCCAAGGGCGAAGGGGGTACGAGCAGTACTTC,CASSQGRRGYEQYF